The clone carrying this T cell receptor beta chain was recorded only once. The data derive from a study of blood T cell repertoires in COVID-19. Study information: Researchers got acute and convalescent COVID-19 samples from the United States, Italy and Spain. From T cells, B-cell-depleted T cells, or PBMCs came the material, which was cDNA or gDNA.

Under the authors' procedure: Amplification of reference gene primers provided the estimated nucleated cell counts. Method: immunoSEQ multiplex PCR; TCRdb's copy keeps in-frame clones and lacks some. V, J and clone size reflect that table, while D and trimming were determined from the DNA. This table holds around 250,000 clones, roughly 89% found once. The receptor comes from a man aged 25-45 years who had recovered from COVID-19. Source material: peripheral blood.

The CDR3 sequence is CASSIGGLAGPYTGELFF. DNA for the CDR3: TGTGCCAGCAGCATAGGGGGACTAGCGGGGCCTTACACCGGGGAGCTGTTTTTT. The chain uses TRBV7-9 and TRBJ2-2, with 13 nucleotides matching TRBD2. Germline-derived CDR1 and CDR2 are SEHNR and FQNEAQ (reference sequence). CDR3 size: 18 residues. With V trimmed by 5 bases and J by 3 bases, 9 bases remained unmatched. Full variable domain (outside the CDR3, taken from reference TRBV7-9 and TRBJ2-2): DTGVSQNPRHKITKRGQNVTFRCDPISEHNRLYWYRQTLGQGPEFLTYFQNEAQLEKSRLLSDRFSAERPKGSFSTLEIQRTEQGDSAMYLCASSIGGLAGPYTGELFFGEGSRLTVL.